The clone carrying this T cell receptor (beta chain) was seen a single time. TCRdb called the 5' RACE reads again in MiXCR, with one record for every CDR3 protein. The sample holds around 690,000 distinct CDR3 sequences; about 20% are singletons and the top ten take over 4%. This sample is drawn from a study of identical twins. The length of the CDR3 is 14 residues. V lost 7 bases and J lost 5, with 14 bases in between. These data are also associated with another study on T cells expressing NK-cell markers. That work states: In the group of eight sequenced donors, seven were HCMV-seropositive and one was seronegative. There remained a lack of clarity about HCMV specificity of expanded NKG2C+ T cell clones.

This clonotype was sampled from a woman younger than 30 in good health. The chain has TRBV12-3 or TRBV12-4 and TRBJ2-2, with D perhaps matching TRBD2 (6 bases). The material sequenced was PBMCs. The CDR3 nucleotides are TGTGCCAGCACAACCGGGGGAGCGACCGGGGAGCTGTTTTTT. Translation gives CASTTGGATGELFF.